This T cell receptor (beta chain) was identified in a study of cytomegalovirus exposure and HLA in healthy donors (dated by TCRdb to the late 2010s). Study-level background: In an earlier analysis of 450 to 750 of the donors, 276 Gb of sequence data and 100 million or so unique TCR beta sequences from 150 million to 200 million T cells were reported. Around 320 gigabases of sequencing data and tens of millions of unique TCR sequences were included in an early release covering about 620 HLA-typed donors. The genetic ancestry cluster associated with self-reported Caucasian donors included about 84% of the approximately 400 genotyped donors. The study was designed to test whether signatures of past pathogen exposure could be identified by cataloging public T cell receptors. The T cell repertoires of several hundred subjects were profiled by immunosequencing and related to cytomegalovirus serostatus. In addition to the first cohort of 650 to 800 subjects, a separate validation cohort of approximately 120 different subjects was used. High-throughput TCR immunosequencing, statistical association of individual TCRs with disease status, and machine learning were combined to predict cytomegalovirus infection status. A later analysis re-examined previously published TCR beta repertoires from around 670 donors and added high-resolution HLA genotyping to investigate patterns of TCR occurrence. In the later analysis, no new phenotypic data were used to find candidate immune exposures; instead, reliance was placed on TCR beta sequences and their occurrence across donors. To decide whether each TCR beta V gene segment behaved as functional or pseudogenic, an earlier analysis of fewer than 750 of the donors relied on high-throughput TCR beta sequencing. Donor age, sex, ethnicity and CMV serostatus were compiled together with the repertoire data. A later genetic analysis took genome-wide SNP genotypes for about 60% of the roughly 670 donors and used that subset as a discovery cohort. All discovery cohort repertoires had been generated on a single sequencing platform. HLA typing covered class I and class II loci at four-digit resolution. Typing coverage differed by locus: A, B, C, DRB1 and DQB1 were typed in about 629-640 donors, DQA1 in about 560, DPA1 in 606, and DPB1 in around 490. Roughly five DR-DQ haplotypes were handled as single units for association and clustering because linkage in the cohort was strong. Across approximately 400 genotyped donors of the cohort, an average of approximately 240,000 unique TCR beta nucleotide sequences per donor were sequenced, and roughly a sixth of those sequences were non-productive. The paper as a whole reports these results and caveats: Because counts were too low, roughly 18 rarely observed V segments, including chromosome 9 orphons, were left out of the earlier analysis of a few hundred of the donors. Because HLA typing was missing for some donors at each locus, association tests included only the typed subset. V-gene and J-gene trimming of TCR beta chains was associated with a missense DCLRE1C variant in a later genetic analysis, and the association was replicated in an independent cohort. The classifier was reported to diagnose cytomegalovirus status with high specificity and sensitivity in both the original cohort and the validation cohort. In a later analysis, most CMV-associated TCR beta chains were found to appear HLA-restricted, with HLA associations seemingly driven largely by CMV exposure. Specific HLA alleles were associated with 18,000 or so TCR beta sequences at a false discovery rate of 0.05 in a later analysis. The authors suggested that the approach could potentially be extended to other disease states and immunological phenotypes. A total of about 150 TCR beta chains were listed by the study as associated with cytomegalovirus. In vitro tests confirmed that a few of the cytomegalovirus-associated TCR beta chains recognize cytomegalovirus antigens. Correlated functional status among segregating V segments might be attributable to linkage disequilibrium, but an unknown experimental factor could not be ruled out. The presence/absence analyses assumed that sequencing depth was roughly uniform across donors, and that assumption may not be true. CMV serostatus was the only immune exposure information available for the cohort. The cohort was sequenced for TCR beta chains only, and without alpha or paired-chain data the features that could be detected were limited. Broadly in line with IMGT annotations, most TCR beta V segments showed up in productive rearrangements about 87% or about 30% of the time in an earlier analysis of some 590 of the donors. In a later analysis, TCR association rates were found to vary across HLA loci, with the most associated TCRs seen for DRB1 alleles and the fewest for HLA-C alleles. A later genetic analysis reported fewer N-insertions in productive TCRs among donors in an Asian-associated ancestry cluster than the approximately 670-donor mean. A later analysis reported that several top co-occurrence clusters appeared linked to parvovirus B19, influenza, CMV and Epstein-Barr virus. In a later analysis, HLA-associated TCR beta chains were found to be more clonally expanded and to have lower generation probabilities than equally common non-associated chains. When HLA alleles, especially DR and DQ, strongly co-occurred, attributing TCR associations to individual alleles was difficult. A cluster of highly shared sequence variants was judged likely to be a technical artifact of the sequencing pipeline. The 87-base-pair reads could not distinguish some IMGT-functional V segments, including TRBV6-2 and TRBV6-3, so those segments were excluded. While some public TCRs were present in many individuals, most TCR sequences turned up only very rarely across donors. A further reported finding was that TCR beta sequences accurately predicted the HLA-A and HLA-B alleles for most subjects in the first cohort.

The cohort was made up of about 610 healthy bone marrow donors. At the time of sampling, every cohort member was nominally healthy, though immune exposures that went unrecorded were likely present. The donor tested CMV seronegative, placing the donor among the 350 or so seronegative members of the cohort. Every donor gave a peripheral blood sample, and the peripheral blood mononuclear cells from that sample were used for TCR beta sequencing. Genomic DNA extraction from the blood cell samples was performed with the Qiagen DNeasy Blood Extraction Kit. The CDR3 starts with the cysteine, ends with the phenylalanine, and has 13 residues. Only the CDR3 region is kept as DNA, spanning 39 bases read in frame from base 1. Looking up the germline V gene (reference sequence) yields CDR1 SGHAT and CDR2 FQDESV. V is reduced by 2 bases and J by 5 bases, leaving a spacing of 10 bases between them. With respect to this clone: Its target antigen remains unknown. No much larger clone exists at a distance of one base, and base qualities are not known.

Library preparation was by the immunoSEQ multiplex PCR assay. For the multiplex PCR, a mixture combining 60 forward primers for TCR Vbeta segments and 13 reverse primers for TCR Jbeta segments was used. The CDR3 region of rearranged TCR beta genes was amplified from genomic DNA by a multiplex PCR assay. On the Illumina HiSeq System, the amplified TCR beta libraries were sequenced as 87-base-pair reads. The study's processing was this. A later analysis counted about 80 million unique TCR beta chains across the roughly 700 repertoires, and roughly 10 million of these chains were shared by at least two donors. To remove PCR and sequencing errors, raw reads were error-corrected and collapsed into unique sequences using a nearest-neighbor algorithm that merged closely related sequences. Alignment of CDR3 sequences to IMGT reference sequences was used to assign V, D and J gene segments. For a sequence to be retained, a match of at least six nucleotides was required to both a V gene segment and a J gene segment. A rearrangement counted as productive if the CDR3 had no stop codons and remained in frame with V and J, and every other rearrangement counted as non-productive. CDR3 was defined according to IMGT convention as the region running from the second conserved V-encoded cysteine to the conserved J-encoded phenylalanine. The earlier analysis of some 580 of the donors excluded any sequence lacking an unambiguous match to a single V gene segment. An earlier analysis of about 590 of the donors classified V segments as functional when productive rearrangements were above 56.7% and as segregating when the standard deviation between donors was above 5%. A statistical classification framework was developed to diagnose cytomegalovirus status using the catalog of TCR beta chain sequences. In a later analysis, TCR nucleotide sequences were compared against IMGT/GENE-DB human TR gene sequences so that V and J genes could be assigned. In a later analysis, CDR3 sequences and most-parsimonious VDJ recombination scenarios were assigned using the TCRdist pipeline. A later analysis defined each TCR beta chain by its CDR3 amino acid sequence plus V-gene family, and excluded reads lacking a unique V-gene family. A later analysis removed 600 or so highly shared, low-generation-probability nucleotide sequences to deal with suspected cross-contamination and a sequencing artifact. In a later analysis, a clonal expansion index was calculated for each public chain from normalized within-repertoire ranks of inferred template counts. Generation probabilities in a later analysis came from a VDJ recombination model fitted to out-of-frame rearrangements, and those results were checked against IGoR. In a later analysis, hypergeometric tests were used to score TCR-TCR, TCR-HLA and TCR-CMV co-occurrence, with a repertoire-size bias correction applied to TCR pairs. To estimate false discovery rates, a later analysis permuted the HLA or CMV assignments 20 times. In a later analysis, co-occurring TCRs were grouped using DBSCAN, and TCRdist sequence similarity was added for clustering within HLA-allele-positive subsets. Repertoires with fewer than 30,000 or more than 120,000 public chains were left out of co-occurrence clustering, as were about five repertoires with anomalous nucleotide sharing. The immuneACCESS repertoire file appears here via TCRdb, limited to in-frame rearrangements. These files lack a portion of the clones; in checked studies, under half of the deficit traces to unresolved V genes, and the cause of the others is not known. The V and J calls and clone size come from that table; D and trimming were worked out from the DNA. Here the sample has about 63,000 clones; around 73% occur a single time. The top ten constitute roughly 5.3% of the sample.

The sequence was collected from a man in his forties or fifties in good health and CMV-seronegative. Recombination connected TRBV11-1 to TRBJ2-7; the D gene is possibly TRBD1, with 5 bases matching. The sequencing sample was made of PBMCs. CDR3 protein: CASSLIRANEQYF. In nucleotides, the sequence is TGTGCCAGCAGCTTAATCAGGGCGAACGAGCAGTACTTC.